This TCR beta chain originates from a study of response to subunit inactivated influenza vaccine. The germline CDR1 and CDR2 sequences are SGHAT and FQDESV (reference sequence). There are 14 residues in the CDR3. TCRdb re-called the RT-PCR reads through MiXCR, storing one row per CDR3 protein. This table holds more than 450,000 distinct CDR3 sequences, about 10% found once. The same specimen was also included in a second study, on T cells expressing NK-cell markers. That work states: The authors made TCR beta cDNA libraries by 5'RACE template switching. This switching added a universal primer site and UMIs.

The specimen comprised PBMCs from blood, sampled on the day of vaccination. The receptor's source is a man in his forties or fifties who received an inactivated influenza vaccine. V is TRBV11-1 and J is TRBJ2-1; no firm D call. With the DNA end fitting TRBJ2-7 better, the J assignment may be wrong. The CDR3 sequence: CASSSLASYNEQYF. CDR3 in DNA: TGTGCCAGCAGCTCCCTGGCCTCCTACAATGAGCAGTACTTC.